Following are 20 T cell receptor beta chains from one sample sequenced in a study of CD8+ T cells in alopecia areata. The treatment denotes: oral pan-JAK inhibitor, 5-10 mg twice daily. Reverse transcribed after extraction, RNA yielded cDNA as the sequencing template. Libraries were prepared by immunoSEQ multiplex PCR; TCRdb keeps only in-frame clonotypes and omits some of them. The data show around 140,000 clones, with about 85% seen just once and approximately 13% held by the top ten. Material: CD8+ T cells sorted from blood, obtained at week 4, from a patient treated with tofacitinib. The receptors were gathered from a human donor with alopecia areata.

The CDR3 nucleotides are TGTGCCAGCAGCCAAGATGAAGGGGGGATCGACACTGAAGCTTTCTTT. Protein: CASSQDEGGIDTEAFF. J is TRBJ1-1 and V is TRBV14; D is possibly TRBD1 (6 bases). The germline CDR1 and CDR2 sequences are SGHDN and FVKESK. V was clipped by 0 bases and J by 3 bases, with 14 bases between them. The CDR3 is 16 amino acids.

The chain is built from TRBV30 and TRBJ2-3, with D possibly matching TRBD2 (6 bases). This CDR3 spans 15 amino acids. With 2 bases removed from V and 1 base from J, the gap between germline ends came to 13 bases. Looked up from germline, CDR1 is GTSNPN and CDR2 is SVGIG (reference sequence). CDR3 coding DNA: TGTGCCTGGAGTCTAGGTAGCGGAGGCACAGATACGCAGTATTTT. Protein sequence: CAWSLGSGGTDTQYF.

This chain connects TRBV5-1 to TRBJ2-3; D is unresolved. Germline V gene lookup returns CDR1 SGHRS and CDR2 YFSETQ. Between the trimmed V and J ends, which lost 1 base and 1 base, there was a span of 13 bases. The CDR3 covers 16 residues. The CDR3 DNA follows: TGCGCCAGCAGCTTGACGCAAGCTACCGGCACAGATACGCAGTATTTT. It is translated as CASSLTQATGTDTQYF.

This clone was detected a few times. The V and J genes are TRBV30 and TRBJ2-7; TRBD1 is a possible D gene (6 bases). Trimming cost V 1 base and J 3 bases, with 7 bases left between them. Per the germline V gene, CDR1 is GTSNPN and CDR2 is SVGIG (reference sequence). The length of the CDR3 is 12 residues. CDR3 loop: CAWSEQGYEQYF. The DNA of the CDR3 is TGTGCCTGGAGTGAACAGGGCTACGAGCAGTACTTC. Full variable domain (missing parts from reference TRBV30 and TRBJ2-7): SQTIHQWPATLVQPVGSPLSLECTVEGTSNPNLYWYRQAAGRGLQLLFYSVGIGQISSEVPQNLSASRPQDRQFILSSKKLLLSDSGFYLCAWSEQGYEQYFGPGTRLTVT.

This clone occurred once. This rearrangement joins TRBV4-2 to TRBJ2-7, with 8 bases aligning to TRBD1. Germline CDR1 is LGHNA and CDR2 is YNFKEQ. J lost 5 bases, V lost 4 bases, and 7 bases had no gene match. The CDR3 has 14 residues. DNA of the CDR3: TGTGCCAGCAGCCCTCCGGGACAGGACGACGAGCAGTACTTC. Its protein is CASSPPGQDDEQYF.

This rearrangement joins TRBV30 to TRBJ1-2; TRBD1 matches at 9 bases. V lost 6 bases to trimming and J lost 7 bases; unmatched junction nucleotides: 3. The CDR3 covers 11 residues. Germline-derived CDR1 and CDR2 are GTSNPN and SVGIG (reference sequence). For the CDR3, the DNA is TGTGCCTGTCGGACAGGGGTTGGCTACACCTTC. This gives the protein CACRTGVGYTF.

V and J are TRBV7-9 and TRBJ2-1; 7 positions agree with TRBD1. The CDR3 length is 12 residues. V lost 4 bases and J lost 8; bases outside the gene matches: 2. Per germline, CDR1 SEHNR and CDR2 FQNEAQ (reference sequence). The CDR3 coding sequence is TGTGCCAGCAGCTATACAGGGGATGAGCAGTTCTTC. Translating gives CASSYTGDEQFF.

This clone occurred once. The chain has TRBV27 and TRBJ2-7; no reliable D call. V lost 5 bases and J lost 6, with 14 bases in between. The CDR3 is 13 residues long. From germline, CDR1 is MNHEY and CDR2 SMNVEV (reference sequence). The CDR3 DNA reads as TGTGCCAGCAGTCTCGGTGTAAGGACCGAGCAGTACTTC. Residues: CASSLGVRTEQYF.

The CDR3 spells CSVSGGRETQYF. CDR3 coding DNA: TGCAGCGTTTCAGGGGGCCGGGAGACCCAGTACTTC. V and J are TRBV29-1 and TRBJ2-5, with 8 positions matching TRBD1. V was clipped by 5 bases and J by 5 bases; unmatched bases: 4. The length of the CDR3 is 12 residues. CDR1 is SQVTM, CDR2 ANQGSEA, per germline.

The rearrangement links TRBV29-1 to TRBJ2-2; D gene ambiguous. The V gene's germline CDR1 is SQVTM and CDR2 ANQGSEA. The V and J ends lost 4 bases and 5 bases respectively, with 11 bases between them. The CDR3 totals 13 residues. As DNA, the CDR3 is TGCAGCGTTGGTGGTAGCAAGACCGGGGAGCTGTTTTTT. Translating it yields CSVGGSKTGELFF.

J is TRBJ2-7 and V is TRBV7-9; tentative D call: TRBD2 (5 bases). This CDR3 has 15 amino acids. Germline CDR1 and CDR2: SEHNR and FQNEAQ (reference sequence). Trimming cost V 1 base and J 5 bases, with 15 bases left between them. This CDR3 is CASSLGQIPGDEQYF. The CDR3 DNA follows: TGTGCCAGCAGCTTAGGCCAGATCCCCGGGGACGAGCAGTACTTC.

The rearrangement links TRBV7-9 to TRBJ2-7; TRBD1 matches at 10 bases. CDR3 length: 15 amino acids. The germline V gene encodes CDR1 SEHNR and CDR2 FQNEAQ (reference sequence). With 5 bases clipped from V and 6 bases from J, the junction kept 10 bases outside the gene matches. The CDR3 protein is CASSVGQGVNGEQYF. In nucleotides, the CDR3 is TGTGCCAGCAGCGTAGGACAGGGGGTTAATGGCGAGCAGTACTTC.

The count of this clone is one. The chain uses TRBV15 and TRBJ2-7; a weak D match, TRBD1 (7 bases). Trimming removed 0 bases from V and 4 bases from J, with 19 bases in between. Germline V gives CDR1 LNHNV, CDR2 YYDKDF (reference sequence). This CDR3 has 17 residues. The CDR3 loop reads CATSRDSLAGGMYEQYF. The CDR3 DNA reads as TGTGCCACCAGCAGAGATAGTTTGGCAGGGGGGATGTACGAGCAGTACTTC.

V gene TRBV27 combines with J gene TRBJ2-3, with a weak D call TRBD2 (5 bases). V lost 2 bases, J lost 0 bases, and 9 bases lay in between. The CDR3 has 15 residues. The germline V gene has CDR1 MNHEY and CDR2 SMNVEV (reference sequence). The DNA for the CDR3 is TGTGCCAGCAGTTTACTCAGGACTAGCACAGATACGCAGTATTTT. Protein sequence: CASSLLRTSTDTQYF.

The J gene is TRBJ1-1, the V gene TRBV5-6; D perhaps matches TRBD1 (6 bases). Germline V CDR1 and CDR2: SGHDT, YYEEEE. Trimming removed 3 bases at V and 0 bases at J, with 12 bases between. The CDR3 spans 15 residues. The CDR3 loop reads CASSYTGQLNTEAFF. DNA for the CDR3: TGTGCCAGCAGCTATACGGGACAATTGAACACTGAAGCTTTCTTT.

V gene TRBV4-1 combines with J gene TRBJ2-3; TRBD1 agrees at 7 bases. CDR1 and CDR2 from the germline V gene are MGHRA and YSYEKL. There are 16 residues in the CDR3. Germline trimming cut 0 bases from V and 1 base from J; bases unmatched to any gene: 4. CDR3 sequence reads: CASSQEPGGGTDTQYF. The CDR3 nucleotides are TGCGCCAGCAGCCAAGAGCCAGGGGGAGGCACAGATACGCAGTATTTT.

The genes are TRBV29-1 and TRBJ2-5, with D unresolved. Between the trimmed V and J ends, which lost 4 bases and 3 bases, there was a span of 9 bases. The CDR3 consists of 12 residues. CDR1 SQVTM and CDR2 ANQGSEA come from the germline V gene. The CDR3 protein is CSVVGQKETQYF. For the CDR3, the DNA is TGCAGCGTTGTCGGGCAGAAAGAGACCCAGTACTTC.

This chain links TRBV6-1 with TRBJ2-1, with TRBD2 identical over 11 bases. V was pared by 3 bases and J by 8 bases, with 9 bases of the junction left unmatched. The CDR3 has 16 amino acids. CDR1 is MNHNS, CDR2 SASEGT, per germline. The CDR3 DNA is TGTGCCAGCAGTGACCCTACGACTAGCGGGACACATGAGCAGTTCTTC. Translating it yields CASSDPTTSGTHEQFF.

The chain carries TRBV7-9 and TRBJ2-1; TRBD2 agrees at 12 bases. The length of the CDR3 is 16 residues. Per germline, CDR1 SEHNR and CDR2 FQNEAQ (reference sequence). V shed 5 bases and J 4 bases; nucleotides not matched to a gene: 6. The CDR3 region has the DNA TGTGCCAGCAGCGGGGGACTAGCGGGTTATTACAATGAGCAGTTCTTC. Translated: CASSGGLAGYYNEQFF.

This sequence joins TRBV5-1 and TRBJ2-1; D unresolved. The CDR3 spans 13 residues. Germline loops: CDR1 SGHRS, CDR2 YFSETQ. V was cut by 0 bases and J by 4 bases, with 5 bases left in between. CDR3 residues: CASSLDPYNEQFF. The DNA of the CDR3 is TGCGCCAGCAGCTTGGACCCATACAATGAGCAGTTCTTC. The full variable domain, completed using reference TRBV5-1 and TRBJ2-1, is KAGVTQTPRYLIKTRGQQVTLSCSPISGHRSVSWYQQTPGQGLQFLFEYFSETQRNKGNFPGRFSGRQFSNSRSEMNVSTLELGDSALYLCASSLDPYNEQFFGPGTRLTVL.